This T cell receptor beta chain originates from a study of blood T cell repertoires in COVID-19. Study-wide context: From the United States, Italy and Spain came samples of acute and convalescent COVID-19.

As processed by the authors: Reference gene primers were amplified, and this amplification served to estimate nucleated cell counts. The protocol was immunoSEQ multiplex PCR, while the TCRdb copy is restricted to in-frame clones and leaves out a portion. From that table come the V and J calls and clone size; the DNA was used to work out D and trimming. This table has under 90,000 clones, 70% to 80% appearing once. The sample comprised peripheral blood. The sequence derives from a human donor in a cohort sampled during active COVID-19.

The CDR3 protein is CASSYPGRVAKNIQYF. The CDR3 nucleotides are TGTGCCAGCAGTTACCCGGGCAGGGTAGCCAAAAACATTCAGTACTTC. The V call is TRBV6-2 or TRBV6-3, the J call TRBJ2-4; D is perhaps TRBD1 (5 bases). V lost 2 bases, J lost 0 bases, and 11 bases lay in between. The CDR3 is 16 amino acids. Per germline, CDR1 MNHEY and CDR2 SVGEGT.